The sample holds a few counts of the clone carrying this TCR beta chain. No antigen is known for it. TCRdb called the reads again in MiXCR, with one record for every CDR3 protein. This table has about 770,000 distinct CDR3 sequences, around 29% appearing once. The data were obtained in a study of T cell repertoires in cytomegalovirus infection. The ends were cut back, 3 bases at V and 7 bases at J, with 10 bases in the middle. This CDR3 region has 13 residues. Germline CDR1 MNHEY, CDR2 SMNVEV (reference sequence). The sequence came from a human donor in good health (CMV status not recorded). Some clones in this sample may be carry-over from other donors' samples. The chain combines TRBV27 with TRBJ2-1; D remains ambiguous. This specimen was cultured CD8+ T cells from PBMCs, taken from culture after CMV antigen stimulation. In DNA form, the CDR3 reads TGTGCCAGCAGTTTGTCTTTGGGGAATGAGCAGTTCTTC. Protein product: CASSLSLGNEQFF.